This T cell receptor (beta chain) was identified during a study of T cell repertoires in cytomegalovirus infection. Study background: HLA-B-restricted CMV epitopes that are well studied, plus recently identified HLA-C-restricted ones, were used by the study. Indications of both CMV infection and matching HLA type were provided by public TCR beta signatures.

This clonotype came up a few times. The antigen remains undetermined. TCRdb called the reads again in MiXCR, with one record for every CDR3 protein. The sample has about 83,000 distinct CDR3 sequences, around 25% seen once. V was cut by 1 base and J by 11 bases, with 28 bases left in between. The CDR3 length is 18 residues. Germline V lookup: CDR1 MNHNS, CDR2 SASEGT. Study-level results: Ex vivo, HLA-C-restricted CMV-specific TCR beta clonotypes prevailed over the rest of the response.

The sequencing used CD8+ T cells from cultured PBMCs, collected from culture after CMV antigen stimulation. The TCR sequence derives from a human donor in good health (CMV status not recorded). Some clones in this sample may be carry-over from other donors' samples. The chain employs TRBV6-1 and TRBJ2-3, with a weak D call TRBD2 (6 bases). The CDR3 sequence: CASSEGALGGFPRLGQYF. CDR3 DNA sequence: TGTGCCAGCAGTGAAGGCGCCCTGGGGGGTTTTCCTAGGTTGGGGCAGTATTTT.